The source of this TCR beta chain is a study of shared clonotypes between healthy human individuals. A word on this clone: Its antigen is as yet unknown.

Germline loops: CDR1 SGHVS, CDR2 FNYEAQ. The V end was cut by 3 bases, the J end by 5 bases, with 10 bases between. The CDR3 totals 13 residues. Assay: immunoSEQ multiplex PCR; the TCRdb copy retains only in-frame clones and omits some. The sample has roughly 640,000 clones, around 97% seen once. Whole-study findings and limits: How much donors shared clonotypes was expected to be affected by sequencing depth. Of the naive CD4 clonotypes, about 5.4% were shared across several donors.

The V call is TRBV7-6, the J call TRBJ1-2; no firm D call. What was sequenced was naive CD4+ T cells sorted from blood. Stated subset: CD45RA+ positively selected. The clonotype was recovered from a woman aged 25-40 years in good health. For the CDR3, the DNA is TGTGCCAGCAGCTTGGGCAGGAAGTATGGCTACACCTTC. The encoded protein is CASSLGRKYGYTF. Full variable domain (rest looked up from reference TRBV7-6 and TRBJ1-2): GAGVSQSPRYKVTKRGQDVALRCDPISGHVSLYWYRQALGQGPEFLTYFNYEAQQDKSGLPNDRFSAERPEGSISTLTIQRTEQRDSAMYRCASSLGRKYGYTFGSGTRLTVV.